This entry describes one TCR beta chain. No antigen is known for it. No clone much larger than this one lies a single base away; base qualities are absent. This entry belongs to a study of T cell responses to AZD1222 COVID-19 vaccine (dated by TCRdb to 2020 to 2023). Regarding the complete study: A total of 230 to 250 trial participants underwent TCR sequencing, of whom approximately 210 received two doses of AZD1222 and roughly 25 received two doses of the MenACWY control vaccine. Trial participants were enrolled by age into subgroups of 18-55, 56-69 and 70-plus years, and approximately 150, 30 and 60 TCR-sequenced participants, respectively, were included in these subgroups.

The CDR3 regions of human TCRbeta chains were subjected to immunosequencing. The published analysis was carried out like this. TCRs in the repertoires were compared against a reference library of SARS-CoV-2-specific TCRs that had been generated with the MIRA antigen-specificity platform. Breadth meant the fraction of unique TCRs that were SARS-CoV-2-associated, whereas depth meant the fraction of total T cells that were SARS-CoV-2-associated. Using the MIRA data, every spike-specific TCR was mapped to the spike region that the TCR reacted to and assigned to either a CD4 or a CD8 class. Log10-transformed breadth and depth values were compared by one-way ANOVA with Sidak's multiple comparisons tests. Entries here come from immuneACCESS through TCRdb and include only in-frame sequences with V and J called. Some clones fail to appear in such tables; in the studies checked, an unresolved V gene covers under half of the shortfall, and the cause of the remainder is unknown. V, J and clone size are taken as reported in that table, and D and trimming were inferred from the DNA itself. The sample has 110,000 or so clones on record, roughly 91% of them singletons. Together, the top ten hold 7.1% of the sample.

The time point label of this sample denotes: about 28 days (+/-7) after the second vaccine dose. AZD1222 recipients with second doses at about 4 weeks or about 12 weeks were pooled, because spike-specific TCR depth and breadth did not differ between schedules. Samples from vaccinated people were obtained from the UK trials COV001 and COV002, which included a single-blind randomized controlled phase 2/3 trial of AZD1222 (ChAdOx1 nCoV-19) in healthy adults. Trial participant PBMC samples were collected at day 0 and day 28 after the second dose for TCRbeta chain sequencing. Findings and caveats that apply to the study as a whole: Reportedly, almost half of the unique spike-specific TCRs recognized epitopes lying outside the regions that are mutated in the B.1.351 and B.1.1.7 variants. In the small 56-69-year group, the increase in depth fell short of significance, most likely because of low power. Participants were mostly white British and included more females than males, and it was suggested by the authors that clonal diversity may have been underestimated. Conclusions about previously exposed vaccinees are limited because only five to seven AZD1222 recipients were SARS-CoV-2 seropositive at baseline. Spike-specific TCR breadth and depth rose significantly after two AZD1222 doses compared with day 0 and with MenACWY recipients. Because no day 14 peak-response samples were available, the repertoires could be characterized only after the peak T cell response. The whole spike protein was spanned by vaccine-associated CD4 TCRs, and dominant responses were seen in regions 160-218 and 743-854.

The germline V gene encodes CDR1 GTSNPN and CDR2 SVGIG (reference sequence). Reading from cysteine to phenylalanine, the CDR3 counts 13 amino acids. Of the read, only the CDR3 DNA is kept; its 39 bases are in frame from base 1. V has 5 bases trimmed and J has 2 bases trimmed; junction bases matching no gene number 3. Recombination connected TRBV30 to TRBJ2-5, with 9 middle bases fitting TRBD1. The sequence came from an adult who received the AZD1222 COVID-19 vaccine. The material sequenced was peripheral blood, taken 28 days after the second AZD1222 dose. The bases are TGTGCCTGGGGACAGGGGCTGCAAGAGACCCAGTACTTC. This codes for CAWGQGLQETQYF.